This entry features one T cell receptor (beta chain) sequence. The antigen it recognizes is unknown. Base-call qualities are not available, and no considerably larger clone is one nucleotide away. CDR1 and CDR2 are drawn from the germline V gene (reference sequence): DFQATT, SNEGSKA. From the cysteine through the phenylalanine, the CDR3 covers 14 amino acids. Only CDR3 DNA remains: 42 bases, in frame from the first base. V loses 0 bases, J loses 4 bases, and the germline ends lie 12 bases apart. RNA was extracted using the RNeasy kit, and roughly 0.5 to 1 ug of the RNA was reverse transcribed with random hexamers. The immunoSEQ multiplex PCR assay, which covers 54 Vbeta and 13 Jbeta segments, was used to amplify TCR beta CDR3 regions. PCR amplification bias was corrected using a synthetic template baseline for primer optimization and computational correction. The paper's data handling went like this. Reads were assigned to V, D and J genes according to IMGT and analyzed in immunoSEQ Analyzer, with only productive sequences retained. Clonality was computed as one minus Shannon entropy normalized by log2 of the number of productive unique sequences. For each patient and control, public and private clones were evaluated among the 100 most prevalent clones. Susac-specific clones were defined as absent from healthy and MS cohorts, 850 to 1,300 published viral clones and other ImmuneACCESS disease sequences. TCRdb reprocessing: public reads trimmed at Q25 with fastp, clones called with MiXCR, in-frame beta chains kept. All rows with the same CDR3 protein become a single entry with the most common DNA and genes. The V and J calls shown here were made by TCRdb, not taken from the authors' results. The sample has some 300,000 distinct CDR3 sequences on record, around 84% of them singletons. In total, the top ten clones hold over 0.09% of the sample.

The data are from a study of CD8 T cells in Susac syndrome (dated by TCRdb to between 2018 and 2020). A note on the overall study: Whether CD8+ T cell activation and differentiation in Susac syndrome was antigen driven was tested using repertoire sequencing. The study compared CD8+ T cell repertoire clonality among 12 healthy donors, approximately 14 Susac syndrome patients and some 16 multiple sclerosis patients. Here is what the overall study found, with its caveats: The TCR sequencing and HLA analysis was acknowledged to have included a relatively small number of individuals.

Peripheral blood CD8+ and CD4+ T cells from healthy donors, Susac syndrome patients and multiple sclerosis patients were profiled using high-throughput TCR beta sequencing. The multiple sclerosis controls were treatment-naive patients who had stable or active relapsing-remitting disease and met the revised McDonald criteria. Bulk CD8+ and CD4+ T cells were purified by magnetic negative isolation, while CD8+ TEMRA cells were enriched using FACS. Blood was collected in EDTA tubes and processed within 24 hours, with PBMCs isolated through density gradient centrifugation. PBMCs intended for TCR sequencing were cryopreserved in liquid nitrogen and thawed later in a water bath at 37 degrees C. Purity of sorted or isolated CD4+, CD8+ and CD8+ TEMRA cells was at least 90%.

Sequenced: CD8+ T cells from PBMCs. This chain is built from TRBV20-1 and TRBJ1-2, and perhaps TRBD1 as D gene, on 5 matching bases. The sequence came from a human donor with multiple sclerosis. The DNA sequence is as follows: TGCAGTGCTAGAGAAATTCCAGGGATCTATGGCTACACCTTC. It specifies CSAREIPGIYGYTF.